The 5 T cell receptor beta chains presented below share a single source sample, sequenced in a study of HIV-infected patients and healthy controls. TCRdb re-called the 5' RACE reads through MiXCR, storing one row per CDR3 protein. The profile shows some 70,000 distinct CDR3 sequences, roughly a fifth of them singletons. The specimen sequenced was CD4+ T cells from blood. The source of these receptors is a human donor in good health.

The rearrangement uses TRBV5-6 and TRBJ1-1; 7 bases are shared with TRBD1. Germline CDR1 SGHDT, CDR2 YYEEEE. The CDR3 totals 16 residues. The junction had 9 bases not matched to a gene; V was cut back by 4 bases and J by 0 bases. The CDR3 coding sequence is TGTGCCAGCAGCCTAGGACAGGTCCTCATGAACACTGAAGCTTTCTTT. Translated, it gives CASSLGQVLMNTEAFF.

The table lists this clonotype with a few counts. The rearrangement links TRBV7-2 to TRBJ2-7; D possibly corresponds to TRBD1 (5 bases). This CDR3 region has 15 residues. V shed 2 bases and J shed 2 bases, with 13 bases lying between them. Germline values: CDR1 SGHTA, CDR2 FQGNSA. Here the CDR3 DNA reads TGTGCCAGCAGCTTATTCCAGGGCTACACCTACGAGCAGTACTTC. It translates to CASSLFQGYTYEQYF.

For the CDR3, the DNA is TGTGCCAGCAGTGAATTAGTTTCAAACATTCAGTACTTC. Residues: CASSELVSNIQYF. The chain recombines TRBV2 with TRBJ2-4, with D unclear. CDR1 SNHLY and CDR2 FYNNEI come from the germline V gene. Trimming removed 2 bases at V and 6 bases at J, with 8 bases between. This CDR3 is built from 13 residues.

The chain carries TRBV30 and TRBJ1-4, with 8 bases matching TRBD1. V lost 4 bases and J lost 4; bases outside the gene matches: 5. The germline gives CDR1 GTSNPN, CDR2 SVGIG (reference sequence). The CDR3 consists of 14 residues. The CDR3 DNA follows: TGTGCCTGGAACCGGGACAGGATTAATGAAAAACTGTTTTTT. Amino acids: CAWNRDRINEKLFF. Based on the CDR3 plus reference TRBV30 and TRBJ1-4, the full variable domain is SQTIHQWPATLVQPVGSPLSLECTVEGTSNPNLYWYRQAAGRGLQLLFYSVGIGQISSEVPQNLSASRPQDRQFILSSKKLLLSDSGFYLCAWNRDRINEKLFFGSGTQLSVL.

The chain recombines TRBV20-1 with TRBJ2-1, with D perhaps being TRBD1 or TRBD2 (6 bases each). CDR1 is DFQATT, CDR2 SNEGSKA, per germline (reference sequence). Trimming took off 4 bases at V and 7 bases at J, with 17 bases between the two ends. The CDR3 is 14 residues long. The CDR3 reads CSANEGGPKNEQFF. The CDR3 DNA is TGCAGTGCTAACGAGGGGGGCCCGAAAAATGAGCAGTTCTTC.